These 14 T cell receptor beta chains share one sample of origin, sequenced in a study of human T cells and chemical hapten exposure. TCRdb fed the RACE reads into MiXCR, producing one record per CDR3 protein. The sample consists of tens of thousands of distinct CDR3 sequences, around 10% of them appearing once. The time point was: pre-sensitization, week 0. Indicated treatment: therapeutic diphenylcyclopropenone sensitization with weekly scalp DPC. The starting material was whole blood, obtained in connection with sensitization to the hapten diphenylcyclopropenone (DPC). These receptors originate from a man in his forties with alopecia areata. Some clones in this sample may be carry-over from other donors' samples.

This clonotype has ten or more counts. The J gene is TRBJ1-3, the V gene TRBV10-3; D gene uncertain. The CDR3 consists of 16 residues. The germline CDR1 and CDR2 sequences are ENHRY and SYGVKD. Trimming pared 5 bases from V and 4 bases from J, leaving 18 bases between. CDR3 nucleotides: TGTGCCATCAGTAACCCAGGAGCGAGGAGGGGAAACACCATATATTTT. This sequence encodes CAISNPGARRGNTIYF.

Ten or more counts support this clonotype. The V call is TRBV7-2, the J call TRBJ2-5; 10 bases fit TRBD2. Unmatched junction bases numbered 3, after V lost 5 bases and J lost 3 bases. CDR1 SGHTA and CDR2 FQGNSA come from the germline V gene. The length of the CDR3 is 14 residues. CDR3: CASSTGLAEETQYF. The CDR3 DNA is TGTGCCAGCAGCACAGGACTAGCGGAAGAGACCCAGTACTTC.

This rearrangement joins TRBV5-1 to TRBJ2-3; unclear D gene. Germline V gene data show CDR1 as SGHRS and CDR2 as YFSETQ. The CDR3 spans 15 residues. Trimming cost V 0 bases and J 4 bases, with 12 bases left between them. This CDR3 is CASSLDGIVADTQYF. CDR3 coding DNA: TGCGCCAGCAGCTTGGATGGGATAGTCGCAGATACGCAGTATTTT.

This clonotype was counted a few times. This chain links TRBV12-3 or TRBV12-4 with TRBJ2-7; 7 bases align to TRBD1. The CDR3 totals 13 residues. Trimming at V came to 8 bases and at J to 6 bases, leaving 10 bases not matched to a gene. CDR3 sequence reads: CASGLRGRAEQYF. The DNA of the CDR3 is TGTGCCAGCGGTCTGAGGGGGCGCGCCGAGCAGTACTTC.

This clonotype has ten or more counts. The gene calls are TRBV28 and TRBJ1-2; TRBD1 matches at 8 bases. Trimming removed 3 bases from V and 4 bases from J; junction bases left unmatched: 7. The germline V gene encodes CDR1 MDHEN and CDR2 SYDVKM. This CDR3 comprises 15 residues. In DNA form, the CDR3 reads TGTGCCAGCAGTTTGGCAGGGGGCAGAGTCTATGGCTACACCTTC. Protein: CASSLAGGRVYGYTF.

This clonotype was detected many times. The chain combines TRBV12-5 with TRBJ2-3; possible D gene TRBD2, 5 bases. The CDR3 length is 13 residues. Trimming pared 8 bases from V and 0 bases from J, leaving 9 bases between. Germline CDR1 reads LGHNT; CDR2 reads FRNRAP. The CDR3 sequence is CASSGWSTDTQYF. The CDR3 DNA is TGTGCTAGTAGCGGTTGGAGCACAGATACGCAGTATTTT. Together with reference TRBV12-5 and TRBJ2-3, the CDR3 gives the full variable domain: DARVTQTPRHKVTEMGQEVTMRCQPILGHNTVFWYRQTMMQGLELLAYFRNRAPLDDSGMPKDRFSAEMPDATLATLKIQPSEPRDSAVYFCASSGWSTDTQYFGPGTRLTVL.

This clonotype was detected ten times or more. The V gene is TRBV28, the J gene TRBJ2-7; perhaps TRBD1 as D (6 bases). Trimming cost V 6 bases and J 3 bases, with 15 bases left between them. In germline, CDR1 is MDHEN, CDR2 SYDVKM. CDR3 size: 14 residues. CDR3 DNA sequence: TGTGCCAGCAGACGGGACACGGTCGGCTACGAGCAGTACTTC. Protein: CASRRDTVGYEQYF.

This clonotype has at least ten counts. CDR3 amino acids: CASSLFANGPKLYNEQFF. CDR3 bases: TGTGCCAGCAGTTTATTTGCAAATGGCCCGAAGCTCTACAATGAGCAGTTCTTC. The V gene is TRBV28, the J gene TRBJ2-1; D is uncertain. The CDR3 is made up of 18 amino acids. Trimming took off 1 base at V and 3 bases at J, with 19 bases between the two ends. Germline-derived CDR1 and CDR2 are MDHEN and SYDVKM.

In its sample, this clonotype was seen many times. The V and J genes are TRBV5-6 and TRBJ1-5, with D hard to call. The CDR3 extends over 13 amino acids. Germline V gives CDR1 SGHDT, CDR2 YYEEEE. The V gene lost 1 base and the J gene lost 4 bases, with 6 bases spanning the gap. In DNA form, the CDR3 reads TGTGCCAGCAGCTTGTTCGGAAATCAGCCCCAGCATTTT. Amino acids: CASSLFGNQPQHF.

There are a few counts of this clonotype. This sequence joins TRBV5-1 and TRBJ2-1, with D uncertain. The CDR3 contains 16 residues. Trimming stripped 0 bases from V and 0 bases from J, with 10 bases between. Germline V gives CDR1 SGHRS, CDR2 YFSETQ. CDR3 sequence reads: CASSLVSSASYNEQFF. The CDR3, as DNA: TGCGCCAGCAGCTTGGTTTCGTCTGCCTCCTACAATGAGCAGTTCTTC.

This clonotype appeared a few times. J is TRBJ2-1 and V is TRBV2; perhaps TRBD2 as D (6 bases). This CDR3 spans 11 amino acids. Trimming took 8 bases from V and 9 from J, leaving 11 bases between them. Looked up from germline, CDR1 is SNHLY and CDR2 is FYNNEI. CDR3 in DNA: TGTGCCAGCGGCGGGGAGAGTGAGCAGTTCTTC. Its protein product is CASGGESEQFF. Full variable domain (remainder filled in from reference TRBV2 and TRBJ2-1): EPEVTQTPSHQVTQMGQEVILRCVPISNHLYFYWYRQILGQKVEFLVSFYNNEISEKSEIFDDQFSVERPDGSNFTLKIRSTKLEDSAMYFCASGGESEQFFGPGTRLTVL.

V gene TRBV6-4 combines with J gene TRBJ2-3; D is perhaps TRBD1 (5 bases). The CDR3 covers 14 residues. CDR1 is MRHNA and CDR2 is SNTAGT in the germline V gene. The ends were cut back, 4 bases at V and 2 bases at J, with 10 bases in the middle. CDR3 loop: CASSASDITDTQYF. The CDR3 coding sequence is TGTGCCAGCAGTGCCTCGGACATCACAGATACGCAGTATTTT.

In this sample, this clonotype turned up many times. The chain employs TRBV10-2 and TRBJ2-1; perhaps TRBD2 as D (6 bases). The CDR3 length is 13 residues. V dropped 2 bases and J dropped 9 bases, with 11 bases sitting between them. Germline lookup yields CDR1 WSHSY and CDR2 SAAADI. The CDR3 here is CASSELPEGEQFF. The CDR3 DNA is TGCGCCAGCAGTGAGCTTCCGGAGGGTGAGCAGTTCTTC.

This clonotype was picked up many times. The CDR3 DNA reads as TGTGCCAGTAGTCCCCGGACGGTCTACGAGCAGTACTTC. Translation gives CASSPRTVYEQYF. This rearrangement joins TRBV19 to TRBJ2-7; D not resolved. Trimming took 5 bases from V and 3 from J, leaving 11 bases between them. Germline V gene data show CDR1 as LNHDA and CDR2 as SQIVND (reference sequence). The CDR3 sequence is 13 residues long.